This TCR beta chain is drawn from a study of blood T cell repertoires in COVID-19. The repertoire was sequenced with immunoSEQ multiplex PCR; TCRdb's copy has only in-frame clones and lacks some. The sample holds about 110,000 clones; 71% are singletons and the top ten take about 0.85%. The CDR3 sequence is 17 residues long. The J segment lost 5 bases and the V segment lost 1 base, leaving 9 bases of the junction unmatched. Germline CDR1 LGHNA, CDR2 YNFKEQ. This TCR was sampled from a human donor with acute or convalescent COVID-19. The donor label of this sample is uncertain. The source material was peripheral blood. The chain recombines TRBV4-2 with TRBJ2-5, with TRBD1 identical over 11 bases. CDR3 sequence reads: CASSQGKWTGGRETQYF. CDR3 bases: TGTGCCAGCAGCCAAGGAAAGTGGACAGGGGGCCGTGAGACCCAGTACTTC.